The sequence of this T cell receptor beta chain was determined in a study of read filtering for tumor transcriptome and immune sequencing. Looking at the study overall: Among patients, 17 to 20 were male and 15 or so female, aged about 45 to 85 (mean approximately 62). Revised staging placed roughly 8 patients in R-ISS I, some 17 in II, six or seven in III. Study outcomes and limitations: Correlation between methods rose after single-read clonotypes were removed.

About this clonotype: Antigen: not known.

Sampling of bone marrow took place during active disease in every patient. CDR1 is SGHRS, CDR2 YFSETQ, per germline. The CDR3 has 18 residues. Trimming stripped 2 bases from V and 4 bases from J, with 24 bases between. This library used approximately 390 ng RNA and molecular barcoded adaptors spanning alpha/delta and beta/gamma chains. In TCRdb, the reads were re-called with MiXCR into one record per CDR3 protein. This sample has more than 70,000 distinct CDR3 sequences, with about 22% found just once. Material: a population of CD138-negative cells sorted from bone marrow. The rearrangement links TRBV5-1 to TRBJ1-1, with D possibly TRBD1 on 5 matching bases. The sequence was collected from a donor aged 40 or older with multiple myeloma. CDR3 region: CASSFLSDSRRGGTEAFF. The CDR3 region has the DNA TGCGCCAGCAGCTTCCTCTCTGACTCACGGAGGGGAGGCACTGAAGCTTTCTTT.